This T cell receptor beta chain is drawn from a study of Ad26.COV2.S vaccination and SARS-CoV-2 variants (dated by TCRdb to about 2021). About the investigation overall: Donors in the vaccine arm were drawn from COV1001, a phase I-IIa trial of Ad26.COV2.S in healthy adults that was multicentre, randomized, double-blind and placebo-controlled. Ad26.COV2.S was administered intramuscularly at 5 x 10^10 or 1 x 10^11 viral particles, either as a single shot or as two shots given 56 days apart. TCRbeta repertoire sequencing was used to assess the specificity and breadth of SARS-CoV-2-reactive T cell receptors after Ad26.COV2.S vaccination. The TCR-sequenced set comprised around 30 samples: around 20 Ad26.COV2.S vaccine recipients, 5 placebo recipients and 8 SARS-CoV-2 convalescent individuals. Trial participants were randomized into five groups of five: low-dose or high-dose Ad26.COV2.S given once or twice, or placebo on both occasions. Investigators did not know the trial group allocation while performing experiments and assessing outcomes.

What this sample's treatment or condition label stands for: around 19 received Ad26.COV2.S at low or high dose, single or two shots; about 5 received placebo; per-sample allocation not given. Repertoires of vaccine and placebo recipients were sequenced from samples taken on day 63 after the first injection. In Cohort 1b, fewer than 30 adults aged 18-55 years were enrolled at a single site in Boston, USA, between 29 July and 7 August 2020. As a vaccine, Ad26.COV2.S was a replication-incompetent adenovirus type 26 vector that expressed a prefusion-stabilized SARS-CoV-2 spike protein derived from the original Wuhan strain. Overall study outcomes, separate from this receptor: Non-spike TCR breadth was comparable between vaccine and placebo recipients, consistent with the vaccine containing only spike. Compared with placebo recipients, Ad26.COV2.S recipients showed higher spike-specific TCR breadth (P = 0.0014). It was noted by the authors that total T cell responses may have been underestimated by the TCR breadth and depth analyses. The study was not powered for comparison of responses between vaccine doses or regimens. After vaccination, substantial breadth of spike-specific CD8+ and CD4+ T cell responses was reported.

The immunoSEQ Assay was the method used to sequence TCRbeta CDR3 regions. After extraction, genomic DNA underwent amplification by bias-controlled multiplex PCR, followed by high-throughput sequencing. The authors' analysis ran thus. To quantify the absolute abundance of every unique TCRbeta CDR3 region, sequences were collapsed and filtered. T cell fraction was estimated by normalization of TCRbeta template counts to usable DNA, with usable DNA being measured through amplification of reference genes present in all nucleated cells. Repertoire TCRs were annotated as SARS-CoV-2-specific by exact matching of V gene, CDR3 amino acid sequence and J gene to a known reactive TCR set. The reference SARS-CoV-2 TCR set was derived from MIRA and filtered for enrichment in COVID-19-positive ImmuneCODE repertoires, a step that removed public or cross-reactive TCRs. Based on the MIRA antigens, annotated TCRs were further analysed at the level of specific ORF or position within ORF. Breadth was defined as the number of annotated unique rearrangements divided by the total number of unique productive rearrangements, and depth was defined as the summed frequency of the annotated unique rearrangements. Two-sided Wilcoxon rank-sum tests were applied when comparing TCR breadth between groups. TCRdb limited this immuneACCESS table to in-frame rearrangements with V and J called. A share of clones is missing; checked studies link under half to unresolved V genes, and the rest is unexplained. V, J and clone size are taken as reported in that table, and D and trimming were inferred from the DNA itself. The sample includes under 550,000 clones, with roughly 88% observed a single time. Together, the top ten hold about 4% of the sample.

To note about this clone: Its antigen is still unknown. No clone much larger than this one lies a single base away; base qualities are absent.

Sequencing used peripheral blood, obtained in a trial of Ad26.COV2.S vaccine versus placebo. This TCR derives from a person aged 18-65 years who received the Ad26.COV2.S COVID-19 vaccine or a placebo.

The CDR3 corresponds to CASRPLVTGNEKLFF. The sequence in DNA is TGTGCCAGCAGACCCCTTGTGACAGGGAATGAAAAACTGTTTTTT. The sequence joins TRBV27 to TRBJ1-4, with TRBD1 matching 7 junction bases. CDR1 and CDR2 are read off the germline V gene (reference sequence) as MNHEY and SMNVEV. V has 6 bases trimmed and J has 5 bases trimmed; junction bases matching no gene number 9. The cysteine opens and the phenylalanine closes a CDR3 of 15 amino acids. The sequence is cut down to CDR3 DNA, 45 bases in frame from base 1.